A single sample gave rise to the 29 T cell receptor beta chains below, sequenced in a study of CD8 T cells in Susac syndrome. RNA was extracted with the RNeasy kit, and a quantity of roughly 0.5 to 1 ug was reverse transcribed using random hexamers. One entry per CDR3 protein results from TCRdb running MiXCR on the immunoSEQ multiplex PCR reads. The sample lists about 200,000 distinct CDR3 sequences, roughly 95% seen once, with around 0.085% in the top ten. The specimen sequenced was CD4+ T cells from PBMCs. These receptors were obtained from a human donor with multiple sclerosis.

Only one count was recorded for this clonotype. Mismatch with germline at one junction end may stem from a read error. This CDR3 reads CAWSQIYGTGFNF. CDR3 nucleotides: TGTGCCTGGAGTCAAATCTACGGGACAGGGTTCAACTTC. The V call is TRBV30, the J call TRBJ2-7; 9 nucleotides align to TRBD1. Germline V gene lookup returns CDR1 GTSNPN and CDR2 SVGIG (reference sequence). The CDR3 has 13 residues.

The chain has TRBV29-1 and TRBJ1-1; no clear D. V dropped 8 bases and J dropped 0 bases, with 13 bases sitting between them. This CDR3 spans 13 amino acids. From germline, CDR1 is SQVTM and CDR2 ANQGSEA. The CDR3 region is CSSFANMNTEAFF. CDR3 sequence (DNA): TGCAGCTCATTCGCCAACATGAACACTGAAGCTTTCTTT.

The V gene is TRBV30, the J gene TRBJ1-1, with D perhaps matching TRBD1 (5 bases). The CDR3 contains 14 residues. V was trimmed by 2 bases and J by 4 bases, leaving 14 bases between them. Per the germline V gene, CDR1 is GTSNPN and CDR2 is SVGIG (reference sequence). The CDR3 sequence is CAWSLDNGSTEAFF. The CDR3, as DNA: TGTGCCTGGAGTTTGGACAACGGCAGCACTGAAGCTTTCTTT.

The chain recombines TRBV19 with TRBJ1-2; the match to TRBD1 covers 8 bases. V lost 6 bases and J lost 1; bases outside the gene matches: 1. CDR1 is LNHDA and CDR2 is SQIVND in the germline V gene (reference sequence). The CDR3 loop spans 13 amino acids. CDR3 in DNA: TGTGCCAGTAGGACAGGGGTTAACTATGGCTACACCTTC. The encoded protein is CASRTGVNYGYTF.

The chain uses TRBV20-1 and TRBJ1-6; a weak D match, TRBD1 (6 bases). From germline, CDR1 is DFQATT and CDR2 SNEGSKA (reference sequence). V was trimmed by 7 bases and J by 2 bases, leaving 9 bases between them. The CDR3 is made up of 13 amino acids. CDR3: CSVRDTYNSPLHF. Here the CDR3 DNA reads TGCAGTGTTCGGGACACCTATAATTCACCCCTCCACTTT.

The V call is TRBV2, the J call TRBJ1-5, with 7 bases matching TRBD1. V shed 6 bases and J 0 bases; nucleotides not matched to a gene: 2. Per germline, CDR1 SNHLY and CDR2 FYNNEI. The CDR3 sequence is 14 residues long. The CDR3 sequence is CASSGQDSNQPQHF. In DNA, the CDR3 is TGTGCCAGCAGCGGACAGGATAGCAATCAGCCCCAGCATTTT.

This chain connects TRBV6-6 to TRBJ2-5, with D possibly called TRBD1 or TRBD2 (6 bases each). Deletions cut 0 bases from V and 4 bases from J, with 15 bases between. This CDR3 spans 16 amino acids. Germline CDR1 and CDR2: MNHNY and SVGAGI (reference sequence). The CDR3 region is CASSYSILGGGETQYF. CDR3 DNA sequence: TGTGCCAGCAGTTACTCGATTTTAGGGGGAGGAGAGACCCAGTACTTC.

The chain joins TRBV6-6 to TRBJ2-5, with TRBD2 matching 7 bases. The CDR3 loop spans 13 amino acids. CDR1 is MNHNY, CDR2 SVGAGI, per germline (reference sequence). V lost 8 bases to trimming and J lost 4 bases; unmatched junction nucleotides: 7. The CDR3 DNA reads TGTGCCAGCGCGCGCGGGAGCTTAGAGACCCAGTACTTC. It codes for CASARGSLETQYF.

V gene TRBV7-9 combines with J gene TRBJ1-2; TRBD1 is a possible D gene (5 bases). This CDR3 is 13 amino acids long. The germline CDR1 and CDR2 sequences are SEHNR and FQNEAQ (reference sequence). V lost 4 bases, J lost 11 bases, and 17 bases lay in between. The CDR3 reads CASSSLAGEVYTF. CDR3 nucleotide sequence: TGTGCCAGCAGCTCCCTGGCGGGGGAGGTGTACACCTTC.

This clonotype was seen a single time. The chain combines TRBV2 with TRBJ1-1; D not certain. Trimming pared 4 bases from V and 2 bases from J, leaving 8 bases between. The CDR3 spans 13 residues. Germline CDR1 is SNHLY and CDR2 is FYNNEI. The CDR3 DNA follows: TGTGCCAGCAGTGGAGAGATCAACACTGAAGCTTTCTTT. Translation: CASSGEINTEAFF.

Here the CDR3 DNA reads TGCGCCAGCAGCCCGGGGCCCACTAGCACAGATACGCAGTATTTT. Translating gives CASSPGPTSTDTQYF. The chain joins TRBV5-1 to TRBJ2-3; perhaps D is TRBD1 or TRBD2 (5 bases each). Germline loops: CDR1 SGHRS, CDR2 YFSETQ. Trimming cost V 4 bases and J 0 bases, with 12 bases left between them. The CDR3 runs 15 residues.

This sequence joins TRBV4-1 and TRBJ1-5; D unclear. This CDR3 spans 14 amino acids. CDR1 and CDR2 from the germline V gene are MGHRA and YSYEKL. V was clipped by 0 bases and J by 4 bases, with 7 bases between them. In DNA, the CDR3 is TGCGCCAGCAGCCAAGAGGGATTGAATCAGCCCCAGCATTTT. Protein product: CASSQEGLNQPQHF.

The chain recombines TRBV19 with TRBJ1-6; D remains unclear. V lost 5 bases and J lost 8, with 10 bases in between. This CDR3 region has 13 residues. Germline lookup yields CDR1 LNHDA and CDR2 SQIVND (reference sequence). The CDR3, as DNA: TGTGCCAGTAGTTTCGGGTCGGATTCACCCCTCCACTTT. Amino acid sequence: CASSFGSDSPLHF. The full variable domain, rest sourced from reference TRBV19 and TRBJ1-6, is DGGITQSPKYLFRKEGQNVTLSCEQNLNHDAMYWYRQDPGQGLRLIYYSQIVNDFQKGDIAEGYSVSREKKESFPLTVTSAQKNPTAFYLCASSFGSDSPLHFGNGTRLTVT.

The gene calls are TRBV30 and TRBJ1-4; no definite D call. This CDR3 region has 12 residues. Between the trimmed V and J ends, which lost 5 bases and 4 bases, there was a span of 8 bases. CDR1 GTSNPN and CDR2 SVGIG come from the germline V gene (reference sequence). DNA for the CDR3: TGTGCCTGGTTGCCCCATAATGAAAAACTGTTTTTT. This gives the protein CAWLPHNEKLFF.

The chain joins TRBV14 to TRBJ1-1; D is unclear. Trimming shortened V by 4 bases and J by 3 bases, and 9 bases separated the two germline ends. This CDR3 is 13 amino acids long. Germline CDR1 SGHDN, CDR2 FVKESK. CDR3 bases: TGTGCCAGCAGCCCGCAGGCATACACTGAAGCTTTCTTT. It yields the protein CASSPQAYTEAFF.

The gene calls are TRBV24-1 and TRBJ1-4; D is undetermined. CDR1 is KGHDR, CDR2 SFDVKD, per germline. Trimming stripped 10 bases from V and 4 bases from J, with 12 bases between. This CDR3 region has 13 residues. The chain's CDR3 is CATRSHNNEKLFF. CDR3 coding DNA: TGTGCCACTCGGAGTCACAATAATGAAAAACTGTTTTTT.

Of note for this clonotype: The germline gene is not matched at one end of the junction; a read error may be the cause. The V gene is TRBV9, the J gene TRBJ2-5; D gene ambiguous. Germline V CDR1 and CDR2: SGDLS, YYNGEE. This CDR3 is 13 amino acids long. The CDR3 DNA sequence: TGTGCCAGCAGTGTAGACCGTCGGGAGACCCAGTACTTC. Amino acid sequence: CASSVDRRETQYF.

The chain joins TRBV3-1 to TRBJ1-5; D call uncertain. Germline V gene data show CDR1 as LGHDT and CDR2 as YNNKEL (reference sequence). There are 13 residues in the CDR3. The V end was cut by 3 bases, the J end by 3 bases, with 6 bases between. The CDR3 DNA reads as TGTGCCAGCAGCCAGGACCCCAATCAGCCCCAGCATTTT. This gives the protein CASSQDPNQPQHF. The variable domain in full, with the rest retrieved from reference TRBV3-1 and TRBJ1-5, is DTAVSQTPKYLVTQMGNDKSIKCEQNLGHDTMYWYKQDSKKFLKIMFSYNNKELIINETVPNRFSPKSPDKAHLNLHINSLELGDSAVYFCASSQDPNQPQHFGDGTRLSIL.

This sequence joins TRBV5-1 and TRBJ1-1; D call uncertain. CDR1 is SGHRS and CDR2 is YFSETQ in the germline V gene. The CDR3 is made up of 13 amino acids. Trimming pared 4 bases from V and 5 bases from J, leaving 12 bases between. As DNA, the CDR3 is TGCGCCAGCAGCGTACCCGGGGAGACTGAAGCTTTCTTT. This encodes CASSVPGETEAFF.

V and J are TRBV3-1 and TRBJ1-2; possibly TRBD1 for D (6 bases). This CDR3 contains 15 residues. V lost 0 bases to trimming and J lost 7 bases, with 15 bases between them. From germline, CDR1 is LGHDT and CDR2 YNNKEL (reference sequence). As DNA, the CDR3 is TGTGCCAGCAGCCAAGAAGGGAACCCGGGGGCTGGCTACACCTTC. Translation gives CASSQEGNPGAGYTF.

CDR3 DNA: TGTGCCATCAGTCCCCCGGCGGGAGGCTACAATGAGCAGTTCTTC. It is translated as CAISPPAGGYNEQFF. The chain has TRBV10-3 and TRBJ2-1, with 8 nucleotides matching TRBD2. This CDR3 spans 15 amino acids. Germline CDR1 is ENHRY and CDR2 is SYGVKD. The J segment lost 3 bases and the V segment lost 5 bases, leaving 6 bases of the junction unmatched.

V is TRBV20-1 and J is TRBJ1-1; TRBD1 agrees at 7 bases. The V and J ends lost 6 bases and 0 bases, in that order; junction bases with no gene match: 10. This CDR3 has 15 residues. Germline values: CDR1 DFQATT, CDR2 SNEGSKA (reference sequence). In DNA form, the CDR3 reads TGCAGTGCAGCCCGTTTGGACAGGATGAACACTGAAGCTTTCTTT. This translates into CSAARLDRMNTEAFF.

The CDR3 DNA follows: TGTGCCAGCAGGCCCCAGGCTTACCAAGAGACCCAGTACTTC. Protein sequence: CASRPQAYQETQYF. The chain recombines TRBV12-3 or TRBV12-4 with TRBJ2-5; D call uncertain. Trimming took off 6 bases at V and 0 bases at J, with 11 bases between the two ends. CDR3 length: 14 residues.

The chain joins TRBV7-3 to TRBJ1-1; D remains ambiguous. V was trimmed by 5 bases and J by 0 bases, leaving 16 bases between them. The CDR3 has 16 amino acids. Germline V gives CDR1 SGHTA, CDR2 FQGTGA. The CDR3 DNA reads as TGTGCCAGCAGCCCAGGAAGGAGTTCTATGAACACTGAAGCTTTCTTT. Translating gives CASSPGRSSMNTEAFF.

The genes are TRBV7-3 and TRBJ2-1; 7 bases map to TRBD2. Per the germline V gene, CDR1 is SGHTA and CDR2 is FQGTGA. The CDR3 extends over 16 amino acids. The J segment lost 8 bases and the V segment lost 3 bases, leaving 13 bases of the junction unmatched. The CDR3 DNA is TGTGCCAGCAGCTTTACTGTGGGAGGGCCTCCCGATGAGCAGTTCTTC. It is translated as CASSFTVGGPPDEQFF.

The CDR3 sequence: CASSLDLSGGGKGTQYF. The DNA of the CDR3 is TGTGCCAGCAGTTTAGATCTGAGTGGAGGGGGCAAGGGTACGCAGTATTTT. This chain uses TRBV12-3 or TRBV12-4 with TRBJ2-3; D is perhaps TRBD1 (7 bases). The CDR3 covers 17 residues. Trimming pared 1 base from V and 8 bases from J, leaving 22 bases between.

This chain links TRBV20-1 with TRBJ2-1; 8 bases match TRBD2. The ends lost 3 bases at V and 2 bases at J; junction bases unmatched: 6. CDR1 DFQATT and CDR2 SNEGSKA come from the germline V gene (reference sequence). The CDR3 spans 15 residues. The chain's CDR3 is CSARRAGGPYNEQFF. CDR3 nucleotide sequence: TGCAGTGCTAGGAGGGCGGGGGGACCCTACAATGAGCAGTTCTTC.

This chain joins TRBV2 and TRBJ2-2, with 7 bases matching TRBD2. J gave up 6 bases and V 4 bases, and 11 bases lay outside the gene matches. From germline, CDR1 is SNHLY and CDR2 FYNNEI. This CDR3 has 16 residues. CDR3 DNA sequence: TGTGCCAGCAGTGTTCTGGGGGGGATTGTGGCCGGGGAGCTGTTTTTT. It translates to CASSVLGGIVAGELFF.

The chain combines TRBV30 with TRBJ1-2, with D hard to call. The CDR3 length is 11 residues. Germline assignment: CDR1 GTSNPN and CDR2 SVGIG (reference sequence). V was pared by 4 bases and J by 8 bases, with 11 bases between. The CDR3 DNA follows: TGTGCCTGGACCCTAACGAGAGGCTACACCTTC. The encoded protein is CAWTLTRGYTF.